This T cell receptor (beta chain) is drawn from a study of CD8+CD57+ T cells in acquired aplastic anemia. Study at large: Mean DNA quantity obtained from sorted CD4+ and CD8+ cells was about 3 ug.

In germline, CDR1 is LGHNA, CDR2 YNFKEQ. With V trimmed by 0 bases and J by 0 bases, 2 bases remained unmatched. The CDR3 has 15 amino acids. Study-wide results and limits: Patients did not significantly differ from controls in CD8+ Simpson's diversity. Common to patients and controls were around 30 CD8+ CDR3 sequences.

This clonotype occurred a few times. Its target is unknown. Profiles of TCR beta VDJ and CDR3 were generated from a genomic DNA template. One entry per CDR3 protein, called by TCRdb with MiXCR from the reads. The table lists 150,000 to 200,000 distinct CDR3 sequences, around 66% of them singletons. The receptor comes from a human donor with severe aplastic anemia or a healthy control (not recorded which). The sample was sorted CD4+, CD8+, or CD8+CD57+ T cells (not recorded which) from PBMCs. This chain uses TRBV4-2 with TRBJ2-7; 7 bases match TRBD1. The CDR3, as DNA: TGTGCCAGCAGCCAAGATCGGGACAGCTCCTACGAGCAGTACTTC. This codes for CASSQDRDSSYEQYF.